This T cell receptor (beta chain) is from a study of T cell clonotyping in hematopoietic cell transplantation. Trimming cost V 2 bases and J 6 bases, with 11 bases left between them. The CDR3 runs to 14 residues. Germline values: CDR1 MNHEY, CDR2 SMNVEV (reference sequence). The time point denotes: recipient sample about 28 days before transplant, after cytoreduction. The table came from immunoSEQ multiplex PCR; TCRdb's copy has only in-frame clones and leaves some out. This sample yields 25,000 to 35,000 clones, of which 85% to 95% are seen a single time; approximately 2.1% belongs to the top ten. The J gene is TRBJ1-5, the V gene TRBV27; unclear D gene. The source of this sequence is a man aged 50-59 years with acute myeloid leukemia. Some clones in this sample may be carry-over from other donors' samples. The source was peripheral blood mononuclear cells, collected before stem cell transplant. CDR3 nucleotides: TGTGCCAGCAGTTTAATAGGGTTGGGTCAGCCCCAGCATTTT. Its protein is CASSLIGLGQPQHF.